This TCR beta chain was found in a study of T cells in Graves' hyperthyroidism and ophthalmopathy. RNA transcripts gave rise to amplified TCR beta CDR3 regions. With the HTBI primer set, the TCR CDR3 went through a first round of RT-PCR. TCRdb reprocessed the multiplex PCR reads via MiXCR and lists one record per CDR3 protein. This table holds about 640,000 distinct CDR3 sequences, roughly 20% found once. Trimming took 6 bases from V and 3 from J; bases not matched to a gene: 12. Germline-derived CDR1 and CDR2 are MNHNS and SASEGT. CDR3 length: 16 residues. The study left out patients who had uncontrolled infection, other autoimmune disease, pregnancy or lactation.

The receptor was isolated from a man younger than 40 with Graves' ophthalmopathy. The chain uses TRBV6-1 and TRBJ1-2; 8 nucleotides line up with TRBD1. Specimen: blood. CDR3 region: CASRKNQGAKDYGYTF. DNA of the CDR3: TGTGCCAGCAGAAAGAACCAGGGGGCTAAGGACTATGGCTACACCTTC.